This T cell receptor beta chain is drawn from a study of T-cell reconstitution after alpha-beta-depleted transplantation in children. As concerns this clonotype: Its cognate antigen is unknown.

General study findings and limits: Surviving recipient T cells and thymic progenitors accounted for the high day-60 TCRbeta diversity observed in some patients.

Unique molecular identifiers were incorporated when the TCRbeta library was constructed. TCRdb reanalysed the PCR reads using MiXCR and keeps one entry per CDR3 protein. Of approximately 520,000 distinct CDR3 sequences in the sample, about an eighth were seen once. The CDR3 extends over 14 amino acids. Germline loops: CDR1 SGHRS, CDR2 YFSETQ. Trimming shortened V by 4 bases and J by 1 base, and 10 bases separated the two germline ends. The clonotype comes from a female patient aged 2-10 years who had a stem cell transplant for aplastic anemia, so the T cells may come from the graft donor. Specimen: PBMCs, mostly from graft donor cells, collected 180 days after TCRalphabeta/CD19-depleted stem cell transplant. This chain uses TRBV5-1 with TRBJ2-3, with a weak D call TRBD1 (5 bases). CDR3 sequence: CASSTKGGTDTQYF. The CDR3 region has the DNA TGCGCCAGCAGCACTAAAGGGGGCACAGATACGCAGTATTTT.